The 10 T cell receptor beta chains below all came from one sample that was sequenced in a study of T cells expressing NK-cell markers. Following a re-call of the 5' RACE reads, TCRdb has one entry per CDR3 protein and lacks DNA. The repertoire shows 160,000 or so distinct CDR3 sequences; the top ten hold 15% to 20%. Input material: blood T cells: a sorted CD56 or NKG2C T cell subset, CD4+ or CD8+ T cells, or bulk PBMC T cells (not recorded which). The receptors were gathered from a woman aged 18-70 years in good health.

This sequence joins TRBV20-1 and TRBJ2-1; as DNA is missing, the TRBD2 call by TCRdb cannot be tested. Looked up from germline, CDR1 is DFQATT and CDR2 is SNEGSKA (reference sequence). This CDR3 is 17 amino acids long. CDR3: CSARDLRASGAYNEQFF.

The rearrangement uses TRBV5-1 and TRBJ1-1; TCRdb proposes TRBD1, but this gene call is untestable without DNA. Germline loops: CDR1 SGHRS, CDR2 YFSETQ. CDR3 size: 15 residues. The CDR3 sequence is CASSPQGQSNTEAFF.

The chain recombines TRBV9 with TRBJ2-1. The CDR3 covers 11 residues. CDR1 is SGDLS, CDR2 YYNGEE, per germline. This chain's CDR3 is CASSDRNEQFF.

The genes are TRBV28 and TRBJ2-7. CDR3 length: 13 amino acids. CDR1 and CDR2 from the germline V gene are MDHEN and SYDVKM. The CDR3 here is CASSHRTTYEQYF.

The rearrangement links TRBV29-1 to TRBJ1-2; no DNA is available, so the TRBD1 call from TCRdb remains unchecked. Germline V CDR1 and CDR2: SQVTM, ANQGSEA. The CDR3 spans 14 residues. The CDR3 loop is CSVAQGTSNYGYTF.

CDR3 amino acids: CASSQAPSGTEQFF. The genes are TRBV3-1 and TRBJ2-1; TCRdb selects TRBD2, and the lack of DNA leaves this call unchecked. CDR1 is LGHDT, CDR2 YNNKEL, per germline (reference sequence). The CDR3 loop spans 14 amino acids.

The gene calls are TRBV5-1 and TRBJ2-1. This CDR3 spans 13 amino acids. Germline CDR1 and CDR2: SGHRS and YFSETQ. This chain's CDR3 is CASSLQDYNEQFF.

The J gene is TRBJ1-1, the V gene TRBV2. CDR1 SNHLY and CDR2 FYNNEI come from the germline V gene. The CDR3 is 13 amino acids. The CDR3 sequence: CASNVDFNTEAFF.

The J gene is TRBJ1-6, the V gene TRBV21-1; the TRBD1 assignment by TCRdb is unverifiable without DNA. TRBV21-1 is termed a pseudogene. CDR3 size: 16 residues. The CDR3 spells CASSKVRTGWSSPLHF.

CDR3 amino acids: CASSVEGQRTDTQYF. The chain recombines TRBV9 with TRBJ2-3; the D gene TCRdb calls, TRBD1, cannot be checked with no DNA. This CDR3 has 15 amino acids. Germline loops: CDR1 SGDLS, CDR2 YYNGEE.